This entry concerns a single T cell receptor (beta chain). In the study's own analysis: For nucleated cells, counts were estimated from reference gene primer amplification. Assay used: immunoSEQ multiplex PCR; TCRdb lists only in-frame clones, some missing. V, J and clone size were drawn from that table, and D and trimming were deduced from the DNA. The sample includes some 120,000 clones, roughly 85% of them seen just once. V lost 5 bases and J lost 5; bases outside the gene matches: 16. Per germline, CDR1 SGHTA and CDR2 FQGTGA. CDR3 size: 19 residues. The sample is drawn from a study of blood T cell repertoires in COVID-19. Study context: T cells, B-cell-depleted T cells, or PBMCs supplied cDNA or gDNA.

Input material: peripheral blood. The chain employs TRBV7-3 and TRBJ2-5, with 14 bases identical to TRBD2. This sequence originates from a man older than 75 with active or convalescent COVID-19. CDR3 sequence: CASSLRFSTSGRGNETQYF. DNA for the CDR3: TGTGCCAGCAGCCTTCGATTCTCGACTAGCGGGAGGGGGAACGAGACCCAGTACTTC.